This record looks at one TCR beta chain sequence and its context. Antigen: not known. These data are taken from a study of Ad26.COV2.S vaccination and SARS-CoV-2 variants. This table comes from immunoSEQ multiplex PCR, and its TCRdb copy is limited to in-frame clones, with some not included. The sample lists under 150,000 clones, about nine tenths occurring once. Findings and caveats of the study: The breadth of spike-specific CD8+ and CD4+ T cell responses after vaccination was reportedly substantial. Quantification of TCR breadth and depth may have yielded underestimates of total T cell responses. Vaccinated and placebo-treated recipients had similar non-spike TCR breadth. While placebo recipients had lower spike-specific TCR breadth, vaccine recipients had more.

CDR3 size: 15 residues. The V segment lost 4 bases and the J segment 3 bases; nucleotides outside the gene matches: 3. CDR1 and CDR2 (germline): SGHTA, FQGNSA. The receptor was derived from a human donor who had recovered from COVID-19. The chain employs TRBV7-2 and TRBJ2-7, with 13 bases that match TRBD2. The specimen was peripheral blood, collected after recovery from COVID-19. For the CDR3, the DNA is TGTGCCAGCAGCTCCACTAGCGGGGGGGGCTACGAGCAGTACTTC. Protein: CASSSTSGGGYEQYF. The full variable domain, completed using reference TRBV7-2 and TRBJ2-7, is GAGVSQSPSNKVTEKGKDVELRCDPISGHTALYWYRQSLGQGLEFLIYFQGNSAPDKSGLPSDRFSAERTGGSVSTLTIQRTQQEDSAVYLCASSSTSGGGYEQYFGPGTRLTVT.